These 32 T cell receptor beta chains originate from one sample sequenced in a study of HIV-infected patients and healthy controls. No cell fractionation was done, so the repertoire covers all unsorted peripheral blood T cells. 450 to 600 ng RNA was reverse transcribed with alpha and beta constant-region primers. Each of the alpha and beta chains got its own library through chain-specific third strand synthesis with indices. TCRdb analysed the 5' RACE reads with MiXCR anew, one entry per CDR3 protein. The sample carries around 19,000 distinct CDR3 sequences, almost 9% recorded once. Sequencing was carried out using blood. The source is an adult in good health.

Sample share makes this clonotype medium-sized (0.01 to 0.1%). This chain connects TRBV21-1 to TRBJ2-7; whether TRBD1, the table's D call, matches the DNA was not checked. TRBV21-1 is a known pseudogene. CDR3 size: 15 residues. The CDR3 spells CASSKPGSIDYEQYF. In DNA, the CDR3 is TGTGCCAGCAGCAAGCCGGGCAGTATAGACTACGAGCAGTACTTC.

The table lists this clonotype with many counts. This rearrangement joins TRBV20-1 to TRBJ2-3, with D perhaps TRBD2 (6 bases). The germline V and J ends were trimmed by 3 bases and 4 bases, with 20 bases remaining between them. Germline loops: CDR1 DFQATT, CDR2 SNEGSKA (reference sequence). The CDR3 runs to 16 residues. In DNA form, the CDR3 reads TGCAGTGCTAGCTCTCCGGGAGTGGGATCATCAGATACGCAGTATTTT. Translating it yields CSASSPGVGSSDTQYF.

In this sample, this clonotype turned up many times. V gene TRBV18 combines with J gene TRBJ2-3; 8 bases are shared with TRBD1. The CDR3 loop spans 14 amino acids. J gave up 1 base and V 4 bases, and 1 base lay outside the gene matches. Per germline, CDR1 KGHSH and CDR2 LQKENI. The CDR3 loop is CASSLTGGTDTQYF. The CDR3 coding sequence is TGTGCCAGCTCACTGACAGGGGGCACAGATACGCAGTATTTT.

This clonotype is labeled medium-sized. The rearrangement links TRBV20-1 to TRBJ2-3, with 7 bases matching TRBD1. The CDR3 is made up of 13 amino acids. J gave up 2 bases and V 5 bases, and 4 bases lay outside the gene matches. CDR1 is DFQATT, CDR2 SNEGSKA, per germline (reference sequence). The chain's CDR3 is CSAQGDLTDTQYF. CDR3 DNA: TGCAGTGCTCAGGGGGACCTCACAGATACGCAGTATTTT.

The V call is TRBV5-1, the J call TRBJ1-4, with D tentatively TRBD1 (5 bases). Between the trimmed V and J ends, which lost 4 bases and 8 bases, there was a span of 21 bases. This CDR3 contains 16 residues. Per the germline V gene, CDR1 is SGHRS and CDR2 is YFSETQ. The CDR3 nucleotides read TGCGCCAGCAGCCAAACGGCAGGGTTGCCAGTGGAAAAACTGTTTTTT. It is translated as CASSQTAGLPVEKLFF. Combining the CDR3 with reference TRBV5-1 and TRBJ1-4 gives the whole variable domain KAGVTQTPRYLIKTRGQQVTLSCSPISGHRSVSWYQQTPGQGLQFLFEYFSETQRNKGNFPGRFSGRQFSNSRSEMNVSTLELGDSALYLCASSQTAGLPVEKLFFGSGTQLSVL.

The J gene is TRBJ2-7, the V gene TRBV28; maybe TRBD1 (5 bases). With 11 bases removed from V and 0 bases from J, the gap between germline ends came to 11 bases. Germline V gives CDR1 MDHEN, CDR2 SYDVKM. This CDR3 has 12 residues. CDR3 loop: CAGQGNSYEQYF. CDR3 nucleotide sequence: TGTGCCGGGCAGGGTAACTCCTACGAGCAGTACTTC.

In its sample, this clonotype is medium-sized. The chain employs TRBV4-2 and TRBJ2-3, with 7 bases identical to TRBD2. Germline V gene sequence: CDR1 LGHNA, CDR2 YNFKEQ. The CDR3 is made up of 15 amino acids. V was pared by 1 base and J by 2 bases, with 3 bases of the junction left unmatched. CDR3 nucleotide sequence: TGTGCCAGCAGCCAAGGGGCGGGGGACACAGATACGCAGTATTTT. It specifies CASSQGAGDTDTQYF.

By share of the sample, this clonotype is medium-sized. The CDR3 sequence is CATRHSNTDGTQYF. In nucleotides, the CDR3 is TGTGCCACCCGACACTCAAATACAGACGGGACCCAGTACTTC. The chain is built from TRBV6-1 and TRBJ2-5; the D is unclear. There are 14 residues in the CDR3. V gave up 10 bases and J gave up 7 bases, with 22 bases separating them. Germline CDR1 reads MNHNS; CDR2 reads SASEGT.

This clonotype ranks as medium-sized. The V gene is TRBV5-1, the J gene TRBJ2-3, with 8 bases matching TRBD2. CDR3 length: 14 residues. The V and J ends lost 6 bases and 2 bases, in that order; junction bases with no gene match: 5. Germline CDR1 reads SGHRS; CDR2 reads YFSETQ. CDR3 nucleotides: TGCGCCAGCATGTTGCGGGGGGTCACAGATACGCAGTATTTT. This gives the protein CASMLRGVTDTQYF.

This clonotype was recorded at least ten times. The rearrangement joins TRBV4-2 to TRBJ1-6; possibly TRBD1 for D (6 bases). The CDR3 consists of 15 residues. Germline V lookup: CDR1 LGHNA, CDR2 YNFKEQ. Trimming removed 0 bases at V and 10 bases at J, with 13 bases between. In nucleotides, the CDR3 is TGTGCCAGCAGCCAAGACTCACAGGGTCGATCACCCCTCCACTTT. This gives the protein CASSQDSQGRSPLHF.

This clonotype came up many times. The germline gene is not matched at one end of the junction; a read error may be the cause. In DNA, the CDR3 is TGTGCCAGCAGCCTAGCTAGGGGGATCGATGAGCAGTTCTTC. Translating gives CASSLARGIDEQFF. The rearrangement links TRBV7-9 to TRBJ2-1; tentatively, D is TRBD1 (6 bases). The CDR3 is made up of 14 amino acids. The germline gives CDR1 SEHNR, CDR2 FQNEAQ (reference sequence). The whole variable domain, filled in from reference TRBV7-9 and TRBJ2-1, reads DTGVSQNPRHKITKRGQNVTFRCDPISEHNRLYWYRQTLGQGPEFLTYFQNEAQLEKSRLLSDRFSAERPKGSFSTLEIQRTEQGDSAMYLCASSLARGIDEQFFGPGTRLTVL.

V and J are TRBV7-6 and TRBJ2-3, with D possibly being TRBD1 or TRBD2 (5 bases each). V lost 2 bases and J lost 5, with 20 bases in between. The CDR3 contains 17 residues. The germline CDR1 and CDR2 sequences are SGHVS and FNYEAQ. The CDR3, as DNA: TGTGCCAGCAGCTTATCGGCTTGGCAGGGAGTGGTAGATACGCAGTATTTT. It is translated as CASSLSAWQGVVDTQYF.

Ten or more counts support this clonotype. V and J are TRBV25-1 and TRBJ1-1; 9 nucleotides line up with TRBD1. Looked up from germline, CDR1 is MGHDK and CDR2 is SYGVNS. Trimming removed 1 base from V and 0 bases from J; junction bases left unmatched: 9. The CDR3 spans 18 residues. The CDR3 loop reads CASSESQGTGHLNTEAFF. CDR3 DNA: TGTGCCAGCAGTGAATCCCAAGGGACAGGGCATTTGAACACTGAAGCTTTCTTT.

This clonotype has at least ten counts. V and J are TRBV19 and TRBJ1-6, with TRBD1 as a possible D gene (6 bases). The CDR3 runs 15 residues. Trimming left V 9 bases short and J 10 bases short, with 22 bases between. CDR1 LNHDA and CDR2 SQIVND come from the germline V gene (reference sequence). CDR3 loop: CASTSRDMESSPLHF. CDR3 DNA sequence: TGTGCCAGCACCAGCCGGGACATGGAAAGCTCACCCCTCCACTTT.

This clonotype was seen ten or more times. The chain is built from TRBV27 and TRBJ1-5; perhaps TRBD1 as D (5 bases). V shed 8 bases and J shed 6 bases, with 17 bases lying between them. The CDR3 sequence is 14 residues long. Germline V lookup: CDR1 MNHEY, CDR2 SMNVEV (reference sequence). As DNA, the CDR3 is TGTGCCAGCCGGGTCTCAGGGAGTGGTCAGCCCCAGCATTTT. Encoded protein: CASRVSGSGQPQHF.

J is TRBJ2-5 and V is TRBV5-6; D is unresolved. The V and J ends lost 6 bases and 6 bases respectively, with 24 bases between them. CDR3 size: 16 residues. Germline V lookup: CDR1 SGHDT, CDR2 YYEEEE. CDR3 in DNA: TGTGCCAGCACCCTGGGGTCTAGAGATATTTGGAAGACCCAGTACTTC. This sequence encodes CASTLGSRDIWKTQYF.

Many counts were recorded for this clonotype. The gene calls are TRBV12-3 or TRBV12-4 and TRBJ1-5; possibly TRBD1 for D (6 bases). The CDR3 is 15 amino acids. V lost 3 bases, J lost 0 bases, and 9 bases lay in between. The CDR3 is CASSFGGASNQPQHF. DNA for the CDR3: TGTGCCAGCAGTTTTGGGGGGGCTAGCAATCAGCCCCAGCATTTT.

The chain is built from TRBV18 and TRBJ1-1; 11 bases match TRBD1. V trimming: 3 bases; J trimming: 4 bases; junction bases outside the gene matches: 7. Germline V gene lookup returns CDR1 KGHSH and CDR2 LQKENI. The CDR3 length is 16 residues. CDR3 residues: CASSPSRDRGSTEAFF. The DNA of the CDR3 is TGTGCCAGCTCACCGTCCCGGGACAGGGGGAGCACTGAAGCTTTCTTT. The full variable domain, in which reference TRBV18 and TRBJ1-1 provide the parts outside the CDR3, is NAGVMQNPRHLVRRRGQEARLRCSPMKGHSHVYWYRQLPEEGLKFMVYLQKENIIDESGMPKERFSAEFPKEGPSILRIQQVVRGDSAAYFCASSPSRDRGSTEAFFGQGTRLTVV.

This clonotype was recorded many times. The CDR3 region has the DNA TGTGCCAGCAGCCAGAGCGGGACACCAAACACTGAAGCTTTCTTT. This encodes CASSQSGTPNTEAFF. The rearrangement uses TRBV7-9 and TRBJ1-1, with TRBD1 as a possible D gene (6 bases). Germline V CDR1 and CDR2: SEHNR, FQNEAQ (reference sequence). The CDR3 extends over 15 amino acids. The V end lost 5 bases, the J end lost 2 bases, and 15 bases lay between the germline ends.

This clonotype was detected only a few times. The chain recombines TRBV28 with TRBJ1-2, with a weak D call TRBD1 (6 bases). In germline, CDR1 is MDHEN, CDR2 SYDVKM. The CDR3 totals 14 residues. V lost 5 bases and J lost 4, with 14 bases in between. The CDR3 DNA reads as TGTGCCAGCAGTACATCAGGGGCCGGCTATGGCTACACCTTC. Amino acids: CASSTSGAGYGYTF.

By sample fraction, this clonotype is medium-sized (0.01 to 0.1%). In DNA, the CDR3 is TGTGCCAGCAGCTTAAATACAGGGGGAGGGCAGCCCCAGCATTTT. Encoded protein: CASSLNTGGGQPQHF. The gene calls are TRBV7-2 and TRBJ1-5; TRBD1 matches 8 bases. Germline-derived CDR1 and CDR2 are SGHTA and FQGNSA. V dropped 2 bases and J dropped 7; count of bases not matched to a gene: 7. This CDR3 is 15 amino acids long.

This clonotype was counted ten times or more. The chain carries TRBV5-8 and TRBJ2-7; 7 bases are a match to TRBD1. Germline trimming cut 3 bases from V and 4 bases from J; bases unmatched to any gene: 10. Germline CDR1 SGHTS, CDR2 YDEGEE. The CDR3 is made up of 15 amino acids. The CDR3 is CASSSIRTGEYEQYF. Here the CDR3 DNA reads TGTGCCAGCAGCTCGATAAGGACAGGAGAGTACGAGCAGTACTTC.

This clonotype was detected ten times or more. This rearrangement joins TRBV12-3 or TRBV12-4 to TRBJ2-2, with 8 nucleotides matching TRBD2. V shed 5 bases and J 4 bases; nucleotides not matched to a gene: 6. This CDR3 has 15 residues. CDR3 amino acids: CASSPGGAGTGELFF. CDR3 in DNA: TGTGCCAGCAGTCCCGGGGGGGCTGGCACCGGGGAGCTGTTTTTT.

At least ten counts were recorded for this clonotype. The V call is TRBV7-6, the J call TRBJ1-4, with D unresolved. The CDR3 spans 13 residues. The germline CDR1 and CDR2 sequences are SGHVS and FNYEAQ. V was cut by 3 bases and J by 8 bases, with 10 bases left in between. The CDR3 sequence is CASSFSHDEKLFF. The DNA for the CDR3 is TGTGCCAGCAGCTTTTCCCACGACGAAAAACTGTTTTTT.

This clonotype has just a few counts. The rearrangement uses TRBV7-3 and TRBJ1-3; D unresolved. The CDR3 runs 15 residues. With 2 bases removed from V and 7 bases from J, the gap between germline ends came to 15 bases. The V gene's germline CDR1 is SGHTA and CDR2 FQGTGA. DNA for the CDR3: TGTGCCAGCAGCTTAGCCACGGTAGACGGCAACACCATATATTTT. Amino acid sequence: CASSLATVDGNTIYF.

This clonotype was picked up many times. V is TRBV28 and J is TRBJ1-5, with D possibly being TRBD1 (5 bases). Trimming removed 3 bases from V and 5 bases from J, with 11 bases in between. Germline values: CDR1 MDHEN, CDR2 SYDVKM. This CDR3 is built from 14 residues. Here the CDR3 DNA reads TGTGCCAGCAGTTTCGGGGGTACAGATCAGCCCCAGCATTTT. It yields the protein CASSFGGTDQPQHF. The full variable domain, rest sourced from reference TRBV28 and TRBJ1-5, is DVKVTQSSRYLVKRTGEKVFLECVQDMDHENMFWYRQDPGLGLRLIYFSYDVKMKEKGDIPEGYSVSREKKERFSLILESASTNQTSMYLCASSFGGTDQPQHFGDGTRLSIL.

Many counts were recorded for this clonotype. The chain couples TRBV7-2 to TRBJ2-5; D not certain. This CDR3 is 13 amino acids long. V lost 2 bases to trimming and J lost 0 bases, with 4 bases between them. Per germline, CDR1 SGHTA and CDR2 FQGNSA. CDR3 coding DNA: TGTGCCAGCAGCTTAATTAACCAAGAGACCCAGTACTTC. Amino acid sequence: CASSLINQETQYF.

This clonotype was counted only a few times. The V call is TRBV6-2 or TRBV6-3, the J call TRBJ2-3; no reliable D call. This CDR3 spans 17 amino acids. The V end lost 2 bases, the J end lost 0 bases, and 15 bases lay between the germline ends. Looked up from germline, CDR1 is MNHEY and CDR2 is SVGEGT. CDR3 in amino acids: CASSYTRPRASTDTQYF. The DNA for the CDR3 is TGTGCCAGCAGTTACACGAGGCCAAGAGCTAGCACAGATACGCAGTATTTT.

In its sample, this clonotype was seen many times. This chain links TRBV5-4 with TRBJ1-5; D remains unclear. Trimming took off 3 bases at V and 3 bases at J, with 10 bases between the two ends. Germline V CDR1 and CDR2: SGHNT, YYREEE (reference sequence). The CDR3 contains 14 residues. CDR3 sequence (DNA): TGTGCCAGCAGCTCCCGGGAGGACAATCAGCCCCAGCATTTT. As protein: CASSSREDNQPQHF.

The genes are TRBV25-1 and TRBJ2-5; 9 nucleotides align to TRBD2. The CDR3 has 13 residues. Germline V CDR1 and CDR2: MGHDK, SYGVNS. Trimming cost V 7 bases and J 4 bases; bases outside gene matches: 4. The CDR3 DNA is TGTGCCAGCATGTCTAGCGGGGTAGAGACCCAGTACTTC. This translates into CASMSSGVETQYF.

This clonotype appeared many times. This sequence joins TRBV4-2 and TRBJ2-7, with 10 bases aligning to TRBD2. V shed 0 bases, J shed 2 bases, and the junction held 1 base outside the gene matches. CDR1 and CDR2 from the germline V gene are LGHNA and YNFKEQ. This CDR3 is 15 amino acids long. The CDR3: CASSQDLAGAYEQYF. As DNA, the CDR3 is TGTGCCAGCAGCCAAGATCTAGCGGGGGCCTACGAGCAGTACTTC.

This clonotype is judged medium-sized. V gene TRBV4-3 combines with J gene TRBJ1-5; maybe TRBD1 (5 bases). Germline V gene data show CDR1 as LGHNA and CDR2 as YSLEER. There are 15 residues in the CDR3. Trimming removed 1 base from V and 7 bases from J, with 14 bases in between. This chain's CDR3 is CASSQVAGLAQPQHF. DNA of the CDR3: TGCGCCAGCAGCCAAGTTGCAGGGCTGGCGCAGCCCCAGCATTTT.